The 6 T cell receptor beta chains below all came from one sample that was sequenced in a study of cytomegalovirus exposure and HLA in healthy donors. Primers: 60 Vbeta forward and 13 Jbeta reverse. The assay was immunoSEQ multiplex PCR, and TCRdb's table has in-frame clones only and misses some. The data show roughly 130,000 clones, around three quarters seen once. Sequenced input: PBMCs. The receptors here all came from a woman between 50 and 59 years old in good health and CMV-seronegative.

The CDR3 region has the DNA TGTGCCAGCAGTTCCGGGACTAGCGGGGGCTCCTACAATGAGCAGTTCTTC. It encodes CASSSGTSGGSYNEQFF. This chain uses TRBV25-1 with TRBJ2-1; 14 bases fit TRBD2. Germline CDR1 MGHDK, CDR2 SYGVNS. The CDR3 runs 17 residues. V was pared by 5 bases and J by 0 bases, with 3 bases of the junction left unmatched.

Only one count was recorded for this clone. The chain uses TRBV6-1 and TRBJ1-5; D is unresolved. V lost 4 bases and J 2 bases, leaving 9 bases between the germline ends. CDR1 and CDR2 (germline): MNHNS, SASEGT. This CDR3 is built from 14 residues. The CDR3 bases are TGTGCCAGCAGTGGCCCTTCAGGCAATCAGCCCCAGCATTTT. Residues: CASSGPSGNQPQHF.

V is TRBV27 and J is TRBJ2-7; possibly TRBD1 for D (6 bases). Deletions cut 7 bases from V and 0 bases from J, with 16 bases between. The CDR3 consists of 15 residues. Germline CDR1 is MNHEY and CDR2 is SMNVEV (reference sequence). CDR3 loop: CASTNRQADSYEQYF. The CDR3 DNA is TGTGCCAGCACTAATAGACAGGCAGACTCCTACGAGCAGTACTTC.

The rearrangement uses TRBV11-2 and TRBJ2-2; 12 bases agree with TRBD2. The germline V gene encodes CDR1 SGHAT and CDR2 FQNNGV. The CDR3 spans 19 residues. V lost 4 bases and J lost 4; bases outside the gene matches: 13. CDR3 sequence reads: CASSSRTSGMVVVTGELFF. Here the CDR3 DNA reads TGTGCCAGCAGCTCCCGGACTAGCGGGATGGTTGTCGTCACCGGGGAGCTGTTTTTT.

This clone was observed once. The chain joins TRBV5-6 to TRBJ2-7, with 12 bases that match TRBD1. Per the germline V gene, CDR1 is SGHDT and CDR2 is YYEEEE. The CDR3 is made up of 17 amino acids. Trimming cost V 5 bases and J 3 bases; bases outside gene matches: 12. The CDR3 reads CASSFSSGTGGGYEQYV. The CDR3 nucleotides read TGTGCCAGCAGTTTTTCCTCCGGGACAGGGGGCGGCTACGAGCAGTACGTC.

The chain couples TRBV11-2 to TRBJ2-1, with D possibly being TRBD2 (9 bases). Deletions cut 1 base from V and 6 bases from J, with 16 bases between. CDR3 length: 16 amino acids. The germline CDR1 and CDR2 sequences are SGHAT and FQNNGV. Here the CDR3 DNA reads TGTGCCAGCAGCTTAGGCCTAGCGGGGACAGGCAATGAGCAGTTCTTC. It specifies CASSLGLAGTGNEQFF.